Listed below are T cell receptor beta chains from one sample, sequenced in a study of CD8+CD57+ T cells in acquired aplastic anemia. TCRdb re-called the reads through MiXCR, storing one row per CDR3 protein. The table includes a few hundred thousand distinct CDR3 sequences, 70% to 85% detected once. The sequenced sample was sorted CD4+, CD8+, or CD8+CD57+ T cells (not recorded which) from PBMCs. The receptor set was obtained from a human donor with aplastic anemia. Each CDR3 is given with its conserved first and last residue. D genes are given only for firm matches. The size entry is marked missing in some rows and otherwise reads once, few, many or a size class.

CDR3aa | CDR3nt | abundance | d_gene | j_gene | v_gene
CASSPRGTGELFF | TGTGCCAGCAGTCCTAGGGGCACCGGTGAGCTGTTTTTT | . | . | TRBJ2-2 | TRBV6-4
CASGFPGNIQNYEQFF | TGTGCCAGCGGCTTTCCTGGGAACATTCAGAACTACGAGCAGTTCTTC | . | . | TRBJ2-1 | TRBV9
CASSSGRPNQPQHF | TGTGCCAGCAGCTCGGGACGGCCAAATCAGCCCCAGCATTTT | few | . | TRBJ1-5 | TRBV7-8
CATSRDSHLFSYNEQFF | TGTGCCACCAGCAGAGATAGCCACTTATTCTCCTACAATGAGCAGTTCTTC | few | . | TRBJ2-1 | TRBV15
CASSPKRRGDVYGYTF | TGCGCCAGCAGCCCCAAGCGCCGGGGTGACGTATATGGCTACACCTTC | . | . | TRBJ1-2 | TRBV5-1
CASGDRGKAAQYF | TGTGCCAGCGGGGACCGGGGCAAAGCCGCTCAGTATTTT | . | . | TRBJ2-3 | TRBV7-3
CASSFIDQPQHF | TGTGCCAGCAGCTTTATAGATCAGCCCCAGCATTTT | . | . | TRBJ1-5 | TRBV5-6
CASSQGMGARYEQYF | TGCGCCAGCAGCCAAGGCATGGGGGCCCGCTACGAGCAGTACTTC | . | . | TRBJ2-7 | TRBV4-3
CASIPSGTGNTEAFF | TGTGCCAGCATCCCCTCGGGGACAGGGAACACTGAAGCTTTCTTT | . | TRBD1 | TRBJ1-1 | TRBV28
CASLAGGTGAQFF | TGTGCCAGCTTGGCCGGGGGCACCGGGGCGCAGTTTTTT | . | . | TRBJ2-3 | TRBV24-1
CASSLAGARAQIRF | TGTGCCAGCAGTCTAGCGGGCGCGCGAGCACAGATACGCTTC | . | TRBD2 | TRBJ2-3 | TRBV7-9
CASSLESSYGYTF | TGCGCCAGCAGCTTGGAATCCAGTTATGGCTACACCTTC | . | . | TRBJ1-2 | TRBV5-1
CAISGSGGGYEQYF | TGTGCCATCAGCGGGTCGGGCGGAGGCTACGAGCAGTACTTC | . | . | TRBJ2-7 | TRBV15
CTSTGGPDTQYF | TGCACCAGCACCGGAGGGCCCGATACGCAGTATTTT | . | . | TRBJ2-3 | TRBV9
CAFIESYSNQPQHF | TGCGCTTTCATTGAGTCGTATAGCAATCAGCCCCAGCATTTT | . | . | TRBJ1-5 | TRBV4-3
CASSPLAGGLNEQFF | TGTGCCAGCAGCCCCTTAGCGGGGGGGCTCAATGAGCAGTTCTTC | many | TRBD2 | TRBJ2-1 | TRBV4-2
CASSLQGGDTQYF | TGTGCCAGCAGCCTACAAGGGGGGGATACGCAGTATTTT | . | . | TRBJ2-3 | TRBV7-9
CASSVTRLETQYF | TGTGCCAGCAGCGTGACTCGTCTTGAGACCCAGTACTTC | once | . | TRBJ2-5 | TRBV7-2
CASSLDYYPLVNTEAFF | TGTGCCAGCAGCTTAGATTACTATCCCCTGGTCAACACTGAAGCTTTCTTT | . | . | TRBJ1-1 | TRBV9
CASSEGGRGENAEAFF | TGTGCCAGCAGCGAAGGGGGGAGAGGGGAGAACGCTGAAGCTTTCTTT | . | . | TRBJ1-1 | TRBV7-3
CASSHKEVTEAFF | TGTGCCAGCAGTCATAAGGAGGTCACTGAAGCTTTCTTT | . | . | TRBJ1-1 | TRBV5-6
CASTLAGGPDRANVLTF | TGTGCCAGCACCCTAGCGGGGGGTCCCGATAGGGCGAACGTCCTGACTTTC | . | TRBD2 | TRBJ2-6 | TRBV7-8
CASGVAGGLQSF | TGTGCCAGCGGCGTAGCTGGAGGCCTCCAGTCCTTC | . | . | TRBJ2-4 | TRBV7-8
CASSHPVSHEQHFF | TGTGCCAGCAGCCACCCCGTGAGTCACGAGCAGCACTTTTTT | . | . | TRBJ2-3 | TRBV7-9
CASSLEMTGNQPQHF | TGTGCCAGCAGCTTAGAGATGACAGGAAATCAGCCCCAGCATTTT | . | . | TRBJ1-5 | TRBV11-3
CASSLTAGADDRCTF | TGTGCCAGCAGCTTGACAGCGGGCGCCGACGATCGCTGCACCTTC | . | . | TRBJ1-2 | TRBV7-3
CARDVDRLEDTQYF | TGTGCCAGAGATGTAGACAGATTAGAAGATACGCAGTATTTT | . | . | TRBJ2-3 | TRBV6-5
CASSSGTGGSVYEQYF | TGTGCCAGCAGCTCTGGGACAGGGGGATCCGTCTACGAGCAGTACTTC | . | TRBD1 | TRBJ2-7 | TRBV11-2
CASSSGTSGDIEQFF | TGTGCCAGCAGCTCAGGGACTAGCGGGGACATTGAGCAGTTCTTC | . | TRBD2 | TRBJ2-1 | TRBV7-9
CASSRGAEWAAQFF | TGTGCCAGCAGCAGAGGTGCGGAGTGGGCTGCCCAGTTCTTC | . | . | TRBJ2-1 | TRBV2
CASSRQANGDEAFF | TGTGCCAGCTCAAGACAGGCCAACGGAGATGAAGCTTTCTTT | . | . | TRBJ1-1 | TRBV11-3
CAISLLGQVYGYTF | TGTGCCATCAGCCTACTGGGGCAGGTCTATGGCTACACCTTC | once | . | TRBJ1-2 | TRBV10-3
CASSFRPGSGTQYF | TGTGCCAGCAGCTTCCGCCCGGGATCCGGCACTCAGTATTTT | . | . | TRBJ2-3 | TRBV9
CASSVGSDPESQYF | TGTGCCAGCAGCGTAGGGTCAGATCCGGAGTCTCAGTATTTT | . | . | TRBJ2-3 | TRBV9
CSVVSANTEAFF | TGCAGCGTTGTGAGTGCGAACACTGAAGCTTTCTTT | . | . | TRBJ1-1 | TRBV29-1
CASSLGQGPAGEAFF | TGTGCCAGCAGCTTGGGACAGGGCCCTGCCGGTGAAGCTTTCTTT | once | TRBD1 | TRBJ1-1 | TRBV7-9
CAGSLGDGAYNEQFF | TGTGCCGGTAGTCTCGGTGACGGCGCCTACAATGAGCAGTTCTTC | . | . | TRBJ2-1 | TRBV19
CASSVGTGREFNEQFF | TGTGCCAGCAGCGTAGGGACCGGCAGGGAGTTTAATGAGCAGTTCTTC | . | . | TRBJ2-1 | TRBV9
CASSLRRSDTQYF | TGTGCCAGCAGCTTACGGAGGTCAGATACGCAGTATTTT | . | . | TRBJ2-3 | TRBV7-2
CASSEGRGETQYFGPGTRHETQYF | . | . | . | TRBJ2-5 | TRBV2
CSALTGDTQYF | TGCAGTGCCCTTACAGGAGATACGCAGTATTTT | . | . | TRBJ2-3 | TRBV20-1
CASSLAGGAGTQF | TGTGCCAGCAGCTTAGCGGGTGGAGCCGGTACGCAGTTC | . | . | TRBJ1-2 | TRBV7-8
CSDLLREGYTF | TGCAGCGACTTACTCAGGGAAGGCTACACCTTC | . | . | TRBJ1-2 | TRBV29-1
CASSVGSGRYQQTQYF | TGTGCCAGCAGCGTAGGTAGCGGGCGGTATCAGCAGACTCAGTACTTC | . | TRBD2 | TRBJ2-5 | TRBV7-8
CASSRQANAVDRKFF | TGTGCCAGCTCAAGACAGGCCAACGCCGTAGATCGGAAGTTCTTC | . | . | TRBJ2-1 | TRBV7-3
CASSLEGGSYKQYFF | TGTGCCAGCAGCTTAGAGGGGGGATCCTACAAGCAGTACTTCTTT | . | . | TRBJ1-1 | TRBV7-3
CASSLSGRGTQYF | TGCGCCAGCAGCTTGAGCGGCCGTGGGACCCAGTACTTC | . | . | TRBJ2-5 | TRBV11-1
CASSFHLTGGSDEQFF | TGTGCCAGCAGCTTTCATCTGACAGGGGGGAGCGATGAGCAGTTCTTC | few | TRBD1 | TRBJ2-1 | TRBV11-3
CASRVGQNEKLFF | TGTGCCAGCAGGGTCGGCCAGAATGAAAAACTGTTTTTT | . | . | TRBJ1-4 | TRBV12-3/TRBV12-4